This T cell receptor beta chain derives from a study of blood T cell repertoires in COVID-19. Only in-frame clones appear in the TCRdb table, and some are missing; sequencing was by immunoSEQ multiplex PCR. The sample comprises approximately 52,000 clones, less than 95% of which are singletons, and around 3.1% rests with the top ten. Germline CDR1 reads SGHRS; CDR2 reads YFSETQ. This CDR3 comprises 15 residues. The V and J ends lost 4 bases and 1 base, in that order; junction bases with no gene match: 4. This sequence originates from a man aged 50 or older with acute or convalescent COVID-19. The chain uses TRBV5-1 and TRBJ2-1, with TRBD1 matching 8 bases. Sequences were obtained from peripheral blood. The CDR3: CASSPGQGSYNEQFF. As DNA, the CDR3 is TGCGCCAGCAGCCCAGGACAGGGATCCTACAATGAGCAGTTCTTC.